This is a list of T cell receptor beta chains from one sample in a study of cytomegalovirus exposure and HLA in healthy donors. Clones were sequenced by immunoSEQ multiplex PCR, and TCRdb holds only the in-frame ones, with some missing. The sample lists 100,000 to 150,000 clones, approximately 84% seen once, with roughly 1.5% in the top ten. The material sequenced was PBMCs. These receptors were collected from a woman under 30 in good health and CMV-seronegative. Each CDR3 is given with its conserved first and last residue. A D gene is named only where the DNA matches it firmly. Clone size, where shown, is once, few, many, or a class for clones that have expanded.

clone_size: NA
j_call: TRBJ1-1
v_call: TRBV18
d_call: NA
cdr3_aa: CASSPWADSNTEAFF
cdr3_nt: TGTGCCAGCTCACCATGGGCAGATTCGAACACTGAAGCTTTCTTT

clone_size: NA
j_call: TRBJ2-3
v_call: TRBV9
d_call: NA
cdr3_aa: CASSVLGAEPTQYF
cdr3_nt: TGTGCCAGCAGCGTATTAGGGGCTGAGCCTACGCAGTATTTT

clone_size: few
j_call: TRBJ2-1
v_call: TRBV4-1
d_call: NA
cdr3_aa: CASSQSQFLIEQFF
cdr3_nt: TGCGCCAGCAGCCAGTCCCAGTTCCTCATCGAGCAGTTCTTC

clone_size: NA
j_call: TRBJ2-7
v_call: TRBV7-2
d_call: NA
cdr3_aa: CASSLAPGSHEQYF
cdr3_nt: TGTGCCAGCAGCTTAGCACCGGGGTCCCACGAGCAGTACTTC

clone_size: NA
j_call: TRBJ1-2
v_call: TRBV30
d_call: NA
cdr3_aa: CAWSVGQSYGYTF
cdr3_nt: TGTGCCTGGAGTGTGGGGCAGAGCTATGGCTACACCTTC

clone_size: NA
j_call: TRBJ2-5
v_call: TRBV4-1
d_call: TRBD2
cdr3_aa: CASSQALAGGPGETQYF
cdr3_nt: TGCGCCAGCAGCCAAGCATTAGCGGGAGGGCCGGGAGAGACCCAGTACTTC

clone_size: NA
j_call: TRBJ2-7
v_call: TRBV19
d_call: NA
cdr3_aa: CASSIRRDLEQYF
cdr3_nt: TGTGCCAGTAGTATAAGACGGGATCTCGAGCAGTACTTC

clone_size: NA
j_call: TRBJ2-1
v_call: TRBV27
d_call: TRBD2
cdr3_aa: CASSWWTSGGYEQFF
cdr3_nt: TGTGCCAGCAGTTGGTGGACTAGCGGGGGGTATGAGCAGTTCTTC

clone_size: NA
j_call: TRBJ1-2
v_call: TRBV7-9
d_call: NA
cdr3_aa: CASSDSGLANYGYTF
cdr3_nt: TGTGCCAGCAGCGACAGTGGGTTAGCTAACTATGGCTACACCTTC

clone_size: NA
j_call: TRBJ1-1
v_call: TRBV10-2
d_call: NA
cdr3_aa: CASGEGNTEAFF
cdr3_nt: TGCGCCAGCGGGGAGGGAAACACTGAAGCTTTCTTT

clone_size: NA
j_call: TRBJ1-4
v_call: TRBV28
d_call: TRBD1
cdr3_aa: CASSFPGTGGSAFEKLFF
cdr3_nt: TGTGCCAGCAGTTTTCCCGGGACAGGGGGCAGTGCCTTTGAAAAACTGTTTTTT

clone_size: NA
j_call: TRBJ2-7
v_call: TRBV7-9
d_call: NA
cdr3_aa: CASSGYRSENEQYF
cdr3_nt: TGTGCCAGCAGCGGATATAGGAGTGAAAACGAGCAGTACTTC

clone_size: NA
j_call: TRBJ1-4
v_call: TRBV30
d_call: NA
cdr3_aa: CAWSVRVNEKLFF
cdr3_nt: TGTGCCTGGAGTGTACGGGTAAATGAAAAACTGTTTTTT

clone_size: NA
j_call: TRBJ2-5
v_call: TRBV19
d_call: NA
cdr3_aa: CASSPDWQETQYF
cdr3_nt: TGTGCCAGTAGTCCCGACTGGCAAGAGACCCAGTACTTC

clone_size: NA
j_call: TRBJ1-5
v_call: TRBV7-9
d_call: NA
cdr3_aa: CASSTQGPESYQPQHF
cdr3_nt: TGTGCCAGCAGCACCCAGGGCCCTGAATCATATCAGCCCCAGCATTTT

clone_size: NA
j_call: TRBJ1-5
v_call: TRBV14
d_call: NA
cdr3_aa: CASSQPAGRDSNQPQHF
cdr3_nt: TGTGCCAGCAGCCAACCGGCCGGACGGGATAGCAATCAGCCCCAGCATTTT

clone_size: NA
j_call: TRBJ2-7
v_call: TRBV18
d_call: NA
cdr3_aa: CASSPVLTEYEQYF
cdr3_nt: TGTGCCAGCTCACCTGTTCTGACTGAATACGAGCAGTACTTC

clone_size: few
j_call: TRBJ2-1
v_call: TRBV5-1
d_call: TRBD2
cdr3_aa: CASSWTSGNEQFF
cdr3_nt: TGCGCCAGCAGCTGGACTAGCGGGAATGAGCAGTTCTTC

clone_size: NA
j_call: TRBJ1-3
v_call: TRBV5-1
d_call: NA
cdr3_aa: CASSPGAGASGNTIYF
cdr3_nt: TGCGCCAGCAGCCCCGGGGCAGGGGCCTCTGGAAACACCATATATTTT

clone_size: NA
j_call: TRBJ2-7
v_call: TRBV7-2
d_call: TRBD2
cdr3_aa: CASSSLGTSGRPSYEQYF
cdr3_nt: TGTGCCAGCAGCTCCCTCGGGACTAGCGGGAGACCTTCCTACGAGCAGTACTTC

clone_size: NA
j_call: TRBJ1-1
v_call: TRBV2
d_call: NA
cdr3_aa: CASSQIGGDTEAFF
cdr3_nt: TGTGCCAGCAGCCAGATCGGAGGGGACACTGAAGCTTTCTTT

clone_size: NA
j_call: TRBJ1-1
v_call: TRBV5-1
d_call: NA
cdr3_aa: CASSLGGLEAFF
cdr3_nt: TGCGCCAGCAGCTTGGGCGGGCTTGAAGCTTTCTTT

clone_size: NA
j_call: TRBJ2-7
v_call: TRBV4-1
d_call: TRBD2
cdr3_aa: CASSPLWTSGVYEQYF
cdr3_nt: TGCGCCAGCAGCCCCCTGTGGACTAGCGGGGTCTACGAGCAGTACTTC

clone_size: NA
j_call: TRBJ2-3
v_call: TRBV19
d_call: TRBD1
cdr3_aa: CASSPGGRGPTTDTQYF
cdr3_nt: TGTGCCAGTAGTCCAGGGGGCAGGGGCCCTACCACAGATACGCAGTATTTT

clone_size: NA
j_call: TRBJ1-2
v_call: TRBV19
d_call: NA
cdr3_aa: CASSMPRGERDGYTF
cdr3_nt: TGTGCCAGTAGTATGCCGCGGGGGGAAAGGGATGGCTACACCTTC

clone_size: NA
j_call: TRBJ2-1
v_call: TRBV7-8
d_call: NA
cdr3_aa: CASTKYSSYNEQFF
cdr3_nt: TGTGCCAGCACCAAATATAGCTCCTACAATGAGCAGTTCTTC

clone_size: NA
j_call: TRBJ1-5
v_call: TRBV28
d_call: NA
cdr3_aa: CASSSPGRIDQPQHF
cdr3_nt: TGTGCCAGCAGTTCCCCGGGTAGGATTGATCAGCCCCAGCATTTT

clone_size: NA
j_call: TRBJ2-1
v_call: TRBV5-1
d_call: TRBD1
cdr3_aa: CASSPSSGTGHNEQFF
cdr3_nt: TGCGCCAGCAGCCCTTCTTCCGGGACAGGGCACAATGAGCAGTTCTTC

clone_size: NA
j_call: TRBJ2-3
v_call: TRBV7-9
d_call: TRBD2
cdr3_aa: CASSLAVSSGGTDTQYF
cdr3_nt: TGTGCCAGCAGCTTAGCTGTCTCTAGCGGGGGCACAGATACGCAGTATTTT

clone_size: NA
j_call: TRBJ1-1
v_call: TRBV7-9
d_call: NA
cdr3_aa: CASSSGGGAGTEAFF
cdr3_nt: TGTGCCAGCAGCTCGGGCGGGGGCGCGGGAACTGAAGCTTTCTTT

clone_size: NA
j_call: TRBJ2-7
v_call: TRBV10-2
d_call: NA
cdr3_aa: CASSEYSTYEQYF
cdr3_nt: TGCGCCAGCAGTGAGTACTCGACTTACGAGCAGTACTTC

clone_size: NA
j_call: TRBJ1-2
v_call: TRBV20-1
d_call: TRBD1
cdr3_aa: CSSWDRGGYTF
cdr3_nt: TGCAGTAGCTGGGACAGAGGAGGCTACACCTTC

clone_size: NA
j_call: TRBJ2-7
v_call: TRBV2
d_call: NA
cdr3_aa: CASSYLLALYEQYF
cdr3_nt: TGTGCCAGCAGTTACCTACTAGCTCTGTACGAGCAGTACTTC

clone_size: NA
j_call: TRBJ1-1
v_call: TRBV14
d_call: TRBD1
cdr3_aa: CASSPRPGGGLAFF
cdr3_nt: TGTGCCAGCAGCCCGCGGCCAGGGGGCGGGTTAGCTTTCTTT

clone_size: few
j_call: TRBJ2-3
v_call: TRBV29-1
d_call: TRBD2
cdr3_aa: CSVAGRGEADTQYF
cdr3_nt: TGCAGCGTTGCAGGCCGGGGGGAGGCAGATACGCAGTATTTT

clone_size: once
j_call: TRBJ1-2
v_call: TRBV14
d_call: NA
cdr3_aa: CASSQDWGSINYGYTF
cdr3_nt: TGTGCCAGCAGCCAAGATTGGGGCAGCATTAACTATGGCTACACCTTC

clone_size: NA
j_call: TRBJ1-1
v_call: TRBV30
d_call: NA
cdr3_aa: CAWNRMNTEAFF
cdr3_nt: TGTGCCTGGAATAGAATGAACACTGAAGCTTTCTTT

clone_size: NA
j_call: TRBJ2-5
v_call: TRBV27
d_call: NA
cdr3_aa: CASSFRRSGETQYF
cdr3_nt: TGTGCCAGCAGTTTCCGGAGGTCGGGAGAGACCCAGTACTTC

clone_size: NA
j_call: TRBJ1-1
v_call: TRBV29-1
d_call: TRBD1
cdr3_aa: CSVETGTLNTEAFF
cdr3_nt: TGCAGCGTTGAGACAGGGACCTTGAACACTGAAGCTTTCTTT

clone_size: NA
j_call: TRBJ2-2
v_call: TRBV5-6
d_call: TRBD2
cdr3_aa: CASSLTTNRASGNTGELFF
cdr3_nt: TGTGCCAGCAGCTTGACCACCAATAGGGCTAGCGGGAACACCGGGGAGCTGTTTTTT

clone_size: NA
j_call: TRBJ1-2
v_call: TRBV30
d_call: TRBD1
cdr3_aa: CAWSELLGQGASGYTF
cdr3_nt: TGTGCCTGGAGCGAGCTCCTGGGACAGGGGGCCTCTGGCTACACCTTC

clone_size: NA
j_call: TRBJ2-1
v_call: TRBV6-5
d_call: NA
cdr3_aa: CASSWGQESYNEQFF
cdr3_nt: TGTGCCAGCAGTTGGGGGCAAGAGTCGTACAATGAGCAGTTCTTC

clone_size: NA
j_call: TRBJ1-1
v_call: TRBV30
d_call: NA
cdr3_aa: CAWRPLGQGTTEAFF
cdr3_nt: TGTGCCTGGAGACCCTTAGGGCAGGGCACTACTGAAGCTTTCTTT